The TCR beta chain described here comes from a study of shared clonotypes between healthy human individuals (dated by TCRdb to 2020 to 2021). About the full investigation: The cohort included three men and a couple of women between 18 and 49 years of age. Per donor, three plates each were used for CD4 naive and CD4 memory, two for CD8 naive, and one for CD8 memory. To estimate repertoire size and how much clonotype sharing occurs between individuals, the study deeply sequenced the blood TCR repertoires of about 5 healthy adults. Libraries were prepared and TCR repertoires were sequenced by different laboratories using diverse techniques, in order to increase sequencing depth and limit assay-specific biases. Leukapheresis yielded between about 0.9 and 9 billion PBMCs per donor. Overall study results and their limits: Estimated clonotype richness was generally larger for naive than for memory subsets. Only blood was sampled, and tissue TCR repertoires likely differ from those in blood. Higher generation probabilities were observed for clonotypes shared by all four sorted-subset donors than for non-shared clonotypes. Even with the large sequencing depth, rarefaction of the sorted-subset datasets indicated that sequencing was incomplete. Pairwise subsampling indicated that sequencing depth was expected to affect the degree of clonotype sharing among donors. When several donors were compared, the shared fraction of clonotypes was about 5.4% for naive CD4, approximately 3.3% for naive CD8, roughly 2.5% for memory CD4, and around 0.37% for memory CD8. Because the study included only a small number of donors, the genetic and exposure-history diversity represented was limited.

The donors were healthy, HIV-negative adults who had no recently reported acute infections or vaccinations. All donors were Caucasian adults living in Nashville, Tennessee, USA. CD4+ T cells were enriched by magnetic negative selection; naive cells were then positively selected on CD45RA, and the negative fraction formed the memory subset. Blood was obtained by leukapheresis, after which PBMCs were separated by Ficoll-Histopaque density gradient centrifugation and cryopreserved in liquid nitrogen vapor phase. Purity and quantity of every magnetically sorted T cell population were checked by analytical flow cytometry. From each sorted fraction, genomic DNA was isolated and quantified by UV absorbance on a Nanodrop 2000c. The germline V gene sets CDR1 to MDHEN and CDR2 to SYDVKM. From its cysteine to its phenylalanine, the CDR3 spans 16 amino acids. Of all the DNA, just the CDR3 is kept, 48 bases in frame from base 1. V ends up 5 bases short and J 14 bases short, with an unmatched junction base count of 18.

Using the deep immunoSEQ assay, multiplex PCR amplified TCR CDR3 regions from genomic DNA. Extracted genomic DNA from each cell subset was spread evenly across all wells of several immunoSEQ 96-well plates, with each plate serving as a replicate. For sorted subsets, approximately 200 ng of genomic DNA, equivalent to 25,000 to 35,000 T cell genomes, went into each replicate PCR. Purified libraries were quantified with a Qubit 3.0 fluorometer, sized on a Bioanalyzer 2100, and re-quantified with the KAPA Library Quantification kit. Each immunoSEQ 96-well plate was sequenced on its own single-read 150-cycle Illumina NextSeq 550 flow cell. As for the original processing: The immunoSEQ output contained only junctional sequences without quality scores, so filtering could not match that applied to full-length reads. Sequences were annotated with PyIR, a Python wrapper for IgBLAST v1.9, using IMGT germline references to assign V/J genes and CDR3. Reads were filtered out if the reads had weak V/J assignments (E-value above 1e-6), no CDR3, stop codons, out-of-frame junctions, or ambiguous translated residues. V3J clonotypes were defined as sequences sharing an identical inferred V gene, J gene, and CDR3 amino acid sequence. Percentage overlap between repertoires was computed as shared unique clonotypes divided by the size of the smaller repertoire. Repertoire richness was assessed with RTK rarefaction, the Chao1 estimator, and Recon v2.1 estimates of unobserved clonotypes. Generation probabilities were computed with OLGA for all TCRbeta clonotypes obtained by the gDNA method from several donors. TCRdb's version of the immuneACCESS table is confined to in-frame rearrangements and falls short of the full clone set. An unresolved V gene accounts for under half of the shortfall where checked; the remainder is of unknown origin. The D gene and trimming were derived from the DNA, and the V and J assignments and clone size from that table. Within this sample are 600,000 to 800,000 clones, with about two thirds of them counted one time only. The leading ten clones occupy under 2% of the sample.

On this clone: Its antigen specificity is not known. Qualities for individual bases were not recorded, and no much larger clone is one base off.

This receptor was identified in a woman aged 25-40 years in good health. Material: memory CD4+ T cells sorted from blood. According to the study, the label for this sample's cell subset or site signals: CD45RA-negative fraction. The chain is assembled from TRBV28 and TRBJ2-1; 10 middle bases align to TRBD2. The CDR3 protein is CASSPHPPSGSRLKFF. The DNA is TGTGCCAGCAGTCCTCATCCACCTAGCGGGAGCCGGTTGAAGTTCTTC.